Listed below are T cell receptor beta chains from one sample, sequenced in a study of identical twins. TCRdb re-analysed the 5' RACE reads in MiXCR, keeping a single row per CDR3 protein. The profile shows 1.5 million to 2 million distinct CDR3 sequences, roughly 35% of them singletons. The sequencing input was cord blood. The receptor set was obtained from a newborn girl in good health. CDR3s include the opening cysteine and the closing phenylalanine or tryptophan. Fields, in order: CDR3 DNA, CDR3 protein, D gene, V gene, J gene, CDR3 length, clone size. A D gene is named only where the DNA matches it firmly. Clone size, where shown, is once, few, many, or a class for clones that have expanded.

TGTGCCAGCAGTGCGCTTTCTAGCGGGAGGAAGTACGAGCAGTACTTC	CASSALSSGRKYEQYF	TRBD2	TRBV6-1	TRBJ2-7	16	-
TGTGCCAGTAGGAGGGACCCAAACTCCTACAATGAGCAGTTCTTC	CASRRDPNSYNEQFF	-	TRBV19	TRBJ2-1	15	-
TGTGCCAGCAGCCAAGAAGAAGGCCGAAAAAACACCGGGGAGCTGTTTTTT	CASSQEEGRKNTGELFF	-	TRBV4-2	TRBJ2-2	17	-
TGTGCCAGCACTCTAGGGGACAGTCTTAATGAAAAACTGTTTTTT	CASTLGDSLNEKLFF	TRBD1	TRBV12-3/TRBV12-4	TRBJ1-4	15	-
TGTGCCAGCAGATACTACAGGGGAAGTAACACTGAAGCTTTCTTT	CASRYYRGSNTEAFF	TRBD1	TRBV12-3/TRBV12-4	TRBJ1-1	15	-
TGTGCCAGCAGGACAGTGGGACTTAATGAAAAACTGTTTTTT	CASRTVGLNEKLFF	-	TRBV12-3/TRBV12-4	TRBJ1-4	14	many
TGCAGTGCTAGAGCGGGGGGGGGCCCTCAAGAGCAGTTCTTC	CSARAGGGPQEQFF	TRBD2	TRBV20-1	TRBJ2-1	14	few
TGTGCCAGCAGCCAAGTAGGAGACACCTTATACAATGAGCAGTTCTTC	CASSQVGDTLYNEQFF	-	TRBV14	TRBJ2-1	16	few
TGTGCCAGCAGGAAAGGGACGCTCAGGAAACGCGGAAACACTGAAGCTTTCTTT	CASRKGTLRKRGNTEAFF	-	TRBV6-2/TRBV6-3	TRBJ1-1	18	-
TGTTCCAGCAGTTTACAGGGTTTTAATTCACCCCTCCACTTT	CSSSLQGFNSPLHF	-	TRBV27	TRBJ1-6	14	-
TGCGCCAGCAGCTTGGTGGCAGGGGTGGAAAAACTGTTTTTT	CASSLVAGVEKLFF	-	TRBV5-1	TRBJ1-4	14	few
TGCAGTGCTAGCGATAGCGGGAGGGCGTACAATGAGCAGTTCTTC	CSASDSGRAYNEQFF	TRBD2	TRBV20-1	TRBJ2-1	15	few
TGTGCCAGCAGGCAGCGGGGGGGATACAATGAGCAGTTCTTC	CASRQRGGYNEQFF	TRBD2	TRBV6-1	TRBJ2-1	14	-
TGTGCCAGCAGTCTTAGAGGGAGCGCGGCAGATACGCAGTATTTT	CASSLRGSAADTQYF	-	TRBV7-2	TRBJ2-3	15	-
TGCAGTGCTTCCCCTCTCGGGGGACACTCCTACAATGAGCAGTTCTTC	CSASPLGGHSYNEQFF	-	TRBV20-1	TRBJ2-1	16	few
TGTGCCAGCAGGGTGACAATTCAGAACACTGAAGCTTTCTTT	CASRVTIQNTEAFF	-	TRBV12-3/TRBV12-4	TRBJ1-1	14	once
TGTGCCAGCAGCCAAACAGGGGACTTTACCTACGAGCAGTACTTC	CASSQTGDFTYEQYF	-	TRBV4-2	TRBJ2-7	15	-
TGTGCCAGCATCGACTCTGGCTACACCTTC	CASIDSGYTF	-	TRBV2	TRBJ1-2	10	few
TGTACCAGCAGGGGGACGGTCTACGAGCAGTACTTC	CTSRGTVYEQYF	TRBD1	TRBV12-3/TRBV12-4	TRBJ2-7	12	-
TGTGCCAGCAGGACACTACAGGGGACTAACACTGAAGCTTTCTTT	CASRTLQGTNTEAFF	TRBD1	TRBV2	TRBJ1-1	15	-
TGTGCCAGCAGTTTACGGGGCGGGGGCGGGGGCACAGATACGCAGTATTTT	CASSLRGGGGGTDTQYF	-	TRBV28	TRBJ2-3	17	-
TGTGCCAGCAGCCGGGGACACTCAAACTATGGCTACACCTTC	CASSRGHSNYGYTF	-	TRBV3-1	TRBJ1-2	14	few
TGCGCCACCAGGCTCATGAACACTGAAGCTTTCTTT	CATRLMNTEAFF	-	TRBV10-2	TRBJ1-1	12	once
TGCAGCGGACGTCCGGGACTCCTAGTTAATGAGCAGTTCTTC	CSGRPGLLVNEQFF	-	TRBV29-1	TRBJ2-1	14	many
TGCAGTGCTGAGAGGACAGGGGGCTTCTACAAGCAGTACTTC	CSAERTGGFYKQYF	TRBD1	TRBV20-1	TRBJ2-5	14	-
TGTGCCAGCAGTTGGCTAGCGGGGTCGACAGATACGCAGTATTTT	CASSWLAGSTDTQYF	TRBD2	TRBV6-5	TRBJ2-3	15	many
TGCGCCAGCAGCCAAGAGTCCCTAGCGGGGGTCACAGATACGCAGTATTTT	CASSQESLAGVTDTQYF	TRBD2	TRBV4-1	TRBJ2-3	17	-
TGTGCCAGCAGTTTGACGGCACCGGGGCCCCAGCATTTT	CASSLTAPGPQHF	-	TRBV27	TRBJ1-5	13	-
TGCAGTAAGGACTCGTACAATGAGCAGTACTTC	CSKDSYNEQYF	-	TRBV20-1	TRBJ2-5	11	once
TGTGCCAGCAGGACCTCCTTCAAGACAGGGAAGAATTCACCCCTCCACTTT	CASRTSFKTGKNSPLHF	TRBD1	TRBV28	TRBJ1-6	17	-
TGCGCCAGCAGCTCCCTCTCCGGGGGGGTTTCCTACGAGCAGTACTTC	CASSSLSGGVSYEQYF	TRBD2	TRBV5-1	TRBJ2-7	16	-
TGTGCCAGCAGTTGGACAGGGGGCAATTCACCCCTCCACTTT	CASSWTGGNSPLHF	TRBD1	TRBV27	TRBJ1-6	14	many
TGCAGCGTTGAAAGCGGGACAGCACATGGCTACACCTTC	CSVESGTAHGYTF	TRBD1	TRBV29-1	TRBJ1-2	13	-
TGTGCCAGCAGCCTCCGTGGAGCGAAGTTCTATGGCTACACCTTC	CASSLRGAKFYGYTF	-	TRBV7-9	TRBJ1-2	15	few
TGCAGTGCTAGAGATCAAAAAGACAGGGGACACTATGGCTACACCTTC	CSARDQKDRGHYGYTF	TRBD1	TRBV20-1	TRBJ1-2	16	few
TGCGCCAGCAGCTTGCTGGGTAGCGAAGATACGCAGTATTTT	CASSLLGSEDTQYF	-	TRBV5-1	TRBJ2-3	14	few
TGCAGTGCTAGAGATCACCCAGGGGGCTATGGCTACACCTTC	CSARDHPGGYGYTF	TRBD1	TRBV20-1	TRBJ1-2	14	once
TGTGCCAGCAGTTTCCCAGGGGCAAATGGCTACACCTTC	CASSFPGANGYTF	-	TRBV12-3/TRBV12-4	TRBJ1-2	13	few
TGTGCCAGCAGCGCCGGGTTTTCGAACACTGAAGCTTTCTTT	CASSAGFSNTEAFF	-	TRBV6-1	TRBJ1-1	14	few
TGTGCTAGCAGCTCGATCGGACAGGGGTCCTACGAGCAGTACTTC	CASSSIGQGSYEQYF	TRBD1	TRBV7-8	TRBJ2-7	15	-
TGCAGTGCTAACCCAAGCGGGGGGTCCTACAATGAGCAGTTCTTC	CSANPSGGSYNEQFF	TRBD2	TRBV20-1	TRBJ2-1	15	-
TGCGCCAGCAGCCGAGGGGGGACTAGCCGCTACGAGCAGTACTTC	CASSRGGTSRYEQYF	TRBD2	TRBV5-1	TRBJ2-7	15	few
TGTGCCAGCCAGACAGGCGCCAACTCTTATGAAAAACTGTTTTTT	CASQTGANSYEKLFF	-	TRBV6-6	TRBJ1-4	15	-
TGTGCCAGCAGCCAAGCAAACGGGGGGAGGTACCAAGAGACCCAGTACTTC	CASSQANGGRYQETQYF	TRBD2	TRBV4-2	TRBJ2-5	17	few
TGTGCCAGCAACCGCCGGGACGCAGATGGCTACACCTTC	CASNRRDADGYTF	-	TRBV11-2	TRBJ1-2	13	-